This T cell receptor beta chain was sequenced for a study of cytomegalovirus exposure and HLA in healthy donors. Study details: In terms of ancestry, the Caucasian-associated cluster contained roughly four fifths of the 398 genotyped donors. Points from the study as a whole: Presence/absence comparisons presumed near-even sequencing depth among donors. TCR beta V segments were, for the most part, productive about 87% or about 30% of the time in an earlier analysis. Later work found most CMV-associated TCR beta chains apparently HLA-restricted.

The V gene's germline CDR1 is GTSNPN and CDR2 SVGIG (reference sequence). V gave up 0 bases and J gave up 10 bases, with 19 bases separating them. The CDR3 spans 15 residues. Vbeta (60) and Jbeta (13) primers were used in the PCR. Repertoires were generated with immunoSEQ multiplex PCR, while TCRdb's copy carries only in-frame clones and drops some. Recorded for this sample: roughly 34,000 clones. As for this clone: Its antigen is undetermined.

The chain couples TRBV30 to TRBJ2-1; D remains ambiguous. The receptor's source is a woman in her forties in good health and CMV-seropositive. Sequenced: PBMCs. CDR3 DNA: TGTGCCTGGAGTGTACTGTCGCCCGCCGAGGAGGAGCAGTTCTTC. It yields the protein CAWSVLSPAEEEQFF.